This TCR beta chain was identified in a study of blood T cell repertoires in COVID-19. At the level of the study: From T cells, B-cell-depleted T cells, or PBMCs came the material, which was cDNA or gDNA.

The method was immunoSEQ multiplex PCR; TCRdb's version includes in-frame clones alone and lacks a portion of them. The data hold approximately 250,000 clones, with around four fifths observed a single time. Trimming took 1 base from V and 0 from J; bases not matched to a gene: 18. Germline CDR1 SGHNT, CDR2 YYREEE (reference sequence). CDR3 length: 20 amino acids. This clone was counted between two and nine times. Specimen: peripheral blood. The chain links TRBV5-4 to TRBJ1-1, with 7 bases that match TRBD1. The receptor comes from a man aged 55 to 70 with acute or convalescent COVID-19. CDR3 in DNA: TGTGCCAGCAGCTTGACTTCATTAGGACAGGCGAGACTCATGAACACTGAAGCTTTCTTT. It yields the protein CASSLTSLGQARLMNTEAFF.